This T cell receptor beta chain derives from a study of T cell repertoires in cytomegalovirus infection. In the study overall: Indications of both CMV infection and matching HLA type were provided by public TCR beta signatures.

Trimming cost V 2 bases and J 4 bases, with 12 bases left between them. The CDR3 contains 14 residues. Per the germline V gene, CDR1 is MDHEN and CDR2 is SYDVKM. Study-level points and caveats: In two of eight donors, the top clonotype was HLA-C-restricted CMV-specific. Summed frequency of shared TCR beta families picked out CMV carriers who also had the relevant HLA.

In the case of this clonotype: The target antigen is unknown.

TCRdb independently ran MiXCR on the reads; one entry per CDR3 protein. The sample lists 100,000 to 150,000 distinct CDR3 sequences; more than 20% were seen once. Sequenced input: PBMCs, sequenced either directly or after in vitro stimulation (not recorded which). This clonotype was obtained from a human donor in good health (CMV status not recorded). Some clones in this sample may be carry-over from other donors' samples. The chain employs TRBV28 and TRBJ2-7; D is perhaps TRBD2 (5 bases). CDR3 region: CASSLTRHPYEQYF. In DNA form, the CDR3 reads TGTGCCAGCAGTTTAACTAGGCACCCGTACGAGCAGTACTTC.